This TCR beta chain originates from a study of human T cells and chemical hapten exposure. Study details: Enrolled patients were predominantly female and had alopecia areata, totalis or universalis.

TCRdb reanalysed the RACE reads using MiXCR and keeps one entry per CDR3 protein. The sample lists more than 70,000 distinct CDR3 sequences, approximately 10% occurring once. Findings and caveats of the study: More PT1 expanded TCRs went with higher patch test scores.

Time point defined: patch test 3, about 24 weeks after DPC sensitization. Described treatment: therapeutic diphenylcyclopropenone sensitization with weekly scalp DPC. Every patch test was put on after a blood sample was taken. This clonotype was recorded at least ten times. Its antigen is unidentified. This CDR3 is 16 amino acids long. V was clipped by 2 bases and J by 2 bases, with 15 bases between them. The germline V gene has CDR1 MNHEY and CDR2 SVGAGI. This material consisted of whole blood, taken in connection with sensitization to the hapten diphenylcyclopropenone (DPC). The chain couples TRBV6-5 to TRBJ1-1; a weak D match, TRBD1 (5 bases). This receptor was obtained from a woman aged 30 to 39 with alopecia areata. Some clones in this sample may be carry-over from other donors' samples. The CDR3 DNA is TGTGCCAGCAGTTACGGATCAGGGATAATTAACACTGAAGCTTTCTTT. Amino acids: CASSYGSGIINTEAFF.